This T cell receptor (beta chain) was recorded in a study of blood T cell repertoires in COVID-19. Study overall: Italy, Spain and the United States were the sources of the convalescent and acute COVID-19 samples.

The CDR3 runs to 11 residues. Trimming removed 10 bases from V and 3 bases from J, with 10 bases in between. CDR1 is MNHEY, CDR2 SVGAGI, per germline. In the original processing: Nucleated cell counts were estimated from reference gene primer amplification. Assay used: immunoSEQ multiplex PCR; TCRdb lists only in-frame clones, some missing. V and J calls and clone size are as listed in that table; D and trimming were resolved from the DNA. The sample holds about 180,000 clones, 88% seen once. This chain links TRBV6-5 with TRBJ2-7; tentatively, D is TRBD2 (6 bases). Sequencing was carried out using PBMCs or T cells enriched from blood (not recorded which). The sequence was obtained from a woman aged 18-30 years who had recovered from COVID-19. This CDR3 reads CATRRGYEQYF. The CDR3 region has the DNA TGTGCCACCAGGCGGGGCTACGAGCAGTACTTC.